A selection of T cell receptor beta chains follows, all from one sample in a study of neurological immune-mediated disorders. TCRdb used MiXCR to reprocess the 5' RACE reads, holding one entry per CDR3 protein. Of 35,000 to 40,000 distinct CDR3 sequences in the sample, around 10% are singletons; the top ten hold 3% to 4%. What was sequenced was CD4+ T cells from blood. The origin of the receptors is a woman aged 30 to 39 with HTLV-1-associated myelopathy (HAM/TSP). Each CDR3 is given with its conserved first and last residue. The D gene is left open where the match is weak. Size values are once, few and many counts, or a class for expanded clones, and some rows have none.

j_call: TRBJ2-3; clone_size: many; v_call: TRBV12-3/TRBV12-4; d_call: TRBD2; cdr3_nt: TGTGCCAGCAGTCCCCGACTAGCGGGGGGGCCGTCAGATACGCAGTATTTT; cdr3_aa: CASSPRLAGGPSDTQYF
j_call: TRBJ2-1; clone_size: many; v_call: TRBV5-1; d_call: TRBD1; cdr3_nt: TGCGCCAGCAGCTTGGAAACAGGGGGAAATGAGCAGTTCTTC; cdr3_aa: CASSLETGGNEQFF
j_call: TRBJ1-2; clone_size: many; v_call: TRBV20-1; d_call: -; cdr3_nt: TGCAGTGCTAGAGTGGGAGCGGACTATGGCTACACCTTC; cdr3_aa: CSARVGADYGYTF
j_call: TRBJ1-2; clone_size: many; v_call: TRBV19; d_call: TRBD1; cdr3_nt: TGTGCCAGTAGTTCGGACAGGGCGTACTATGGCTACACCTTC; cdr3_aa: CASSSDRAYYGYTF
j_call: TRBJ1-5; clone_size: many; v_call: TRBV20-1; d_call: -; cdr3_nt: TGCAGTGCTAGAGTCCCTGGGAAGTTCAATCAGCCCCAGCATTTT; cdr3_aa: CSARVPGKFNQPQHF
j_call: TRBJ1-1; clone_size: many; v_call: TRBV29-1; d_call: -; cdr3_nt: TGCAGCGTTGTTTCCACTGAAGCTTTCTTT; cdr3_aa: CSVVSTEAFF
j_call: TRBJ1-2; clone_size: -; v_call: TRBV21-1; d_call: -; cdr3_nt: TGTGCCAGCAGCAACGTTAGCACCTGGGGCAGGGACTCAACCTTC; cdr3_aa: CASSNVSTWGRDSTF
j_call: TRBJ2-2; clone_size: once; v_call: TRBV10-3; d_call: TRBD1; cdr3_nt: TGTGCCACCTCCGGGACAGCGAACACCGGGGATCTGTTTTTT; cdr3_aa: CATSGTANTGDLFF
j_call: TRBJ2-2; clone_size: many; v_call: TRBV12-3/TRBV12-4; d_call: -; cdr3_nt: TGTGCCAGCAGTTCCCCCGTGGGGCATGGATCGAACACCGGGGAGCTGTTTTTT; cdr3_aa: CASSSPVGHGSNTGELFF
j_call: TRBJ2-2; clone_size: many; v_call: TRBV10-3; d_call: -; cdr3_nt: TGTGCCATCAGTGAGTCTGTGGCCGGGGAGCTGTTTTTT; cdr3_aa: CAISESVAGELFF
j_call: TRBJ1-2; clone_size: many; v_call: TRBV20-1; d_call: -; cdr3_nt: TGCAGTGCTGTCGCCTCGGGATCAACTAACTATGGCTACACCTTC; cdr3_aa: CSAVASGSTNYGYTF
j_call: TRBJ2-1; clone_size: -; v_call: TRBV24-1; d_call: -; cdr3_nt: TGTGCCACCAGTGATTACGGATACAATGAGCAGTTCTTC; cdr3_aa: CATSDYGYNEQFF
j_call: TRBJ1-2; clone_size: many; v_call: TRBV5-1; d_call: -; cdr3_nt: TGCGCCAGCAGCTTAGGGAGAGGAACCCTCTATGGCTACACCTTC; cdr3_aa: CASSLGRGTLYGYTF
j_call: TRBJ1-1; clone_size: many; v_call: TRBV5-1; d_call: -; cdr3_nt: TGCGCCAGCAGCTTGGACTTCCGGGCGAGAAGAACTGAAGCTTTCTTT; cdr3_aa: CASSLDFRARRTEAFF
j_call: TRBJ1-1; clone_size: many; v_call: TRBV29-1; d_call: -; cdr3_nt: TGCAGCGGAGGGAACACTGAAGCTTTCTTT; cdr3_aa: CSGGNTEAFF
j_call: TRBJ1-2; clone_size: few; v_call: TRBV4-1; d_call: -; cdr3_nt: TGCGCCAGCAGCCGGCAGTCTCATGATGGCTACACCTTC; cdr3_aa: CASSRQSHDGYTF
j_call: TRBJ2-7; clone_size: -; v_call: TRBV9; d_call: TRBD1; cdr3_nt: TGTGCCAGCAGCGCCGGACAGGGACTCTACGAGCAGTACTTC; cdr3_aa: CASSAGQGLYEQYF
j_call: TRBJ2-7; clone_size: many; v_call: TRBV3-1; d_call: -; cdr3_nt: TGTGCCAGCAGCCAGGGGGGACATCGCTACGAGCAGTACTTC; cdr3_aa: CASSQGGHRYEQYF
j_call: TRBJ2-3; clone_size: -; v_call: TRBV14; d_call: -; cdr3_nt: TGTGCCAGCAGCCAAGATGGTGATAGCAGAGATACGCAGTATTTT; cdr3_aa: CASSQDGDSRDTQYF
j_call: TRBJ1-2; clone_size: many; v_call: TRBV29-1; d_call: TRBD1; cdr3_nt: TGCAGCGTTCGAGGACAGGGGGAGGACTATGGCTACACCTTC; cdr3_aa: CSVRGQGEDYGYTF
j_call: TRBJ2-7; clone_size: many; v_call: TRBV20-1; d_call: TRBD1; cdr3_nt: TGCAGTGCCCACCGTCCGGGACAGGGACACGAGCAGTACTTC; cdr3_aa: CSAHRPGQGHEQYF
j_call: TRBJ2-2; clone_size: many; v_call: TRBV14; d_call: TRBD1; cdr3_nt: TGTGCCAGCAGCCTTTTCTCCGGGACAGGGGGCAAGACCGGGGAGCTGTTTTTT; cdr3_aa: CASSLFSGTGGKTGELFF
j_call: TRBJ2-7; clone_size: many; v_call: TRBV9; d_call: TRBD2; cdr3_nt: TGTGCCAGCAGCGTCGGGGTAGCGGGAGATGCCGAGCAGTACTTC; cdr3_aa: CASSVGVAGDAEQYF
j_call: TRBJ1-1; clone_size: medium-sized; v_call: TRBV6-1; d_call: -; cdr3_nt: TGTGCCAGCAGTGAAGTAGGGAAATCGGGGACTGAAGCTTTCTTT; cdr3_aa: CASSEVGKSGTEAFF
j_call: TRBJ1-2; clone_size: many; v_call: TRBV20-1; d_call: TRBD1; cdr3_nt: TGCAGTGCTAACCCAGGGGGCTATGGCTACACCTTC; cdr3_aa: CSANPGGYGYTF
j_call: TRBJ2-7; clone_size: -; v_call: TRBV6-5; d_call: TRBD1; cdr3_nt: TGTGCCAGCACTCCCTGGACAGGGGAGGATGGCGAGCAGTACTTC; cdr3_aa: CASTPWTGEDGEQYF
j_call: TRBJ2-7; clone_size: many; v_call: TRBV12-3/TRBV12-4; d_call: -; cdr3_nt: TGTGCCAGCAGTGATCGGGGGAGTACGTACGAGCAGTACTTC; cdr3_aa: CASSDRGSTYEQYF
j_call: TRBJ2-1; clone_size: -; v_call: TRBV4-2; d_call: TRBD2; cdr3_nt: TGTGCCAGCAGCCAAGGGTTTGGACTAGCGGGGGGCTCCTACAATGAGCAGTTCTTC; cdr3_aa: CASSQGFGLAGGSYNEQFF
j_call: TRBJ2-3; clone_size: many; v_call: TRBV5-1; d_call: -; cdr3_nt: TGCGCCAGCAGCTTGGGCAGTCGCACAGATACGCAGTATTTT; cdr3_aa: CASSLGSRTDTQYF
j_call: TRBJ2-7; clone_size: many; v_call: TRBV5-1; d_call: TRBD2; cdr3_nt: TGCGCCAGCAGCCCTAGCGGGACCGCCACCTACGAGCAGTACTTC; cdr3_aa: CASSPSGTATYEQYF
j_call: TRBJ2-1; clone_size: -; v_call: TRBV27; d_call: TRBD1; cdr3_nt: TGTGCCAGCAGTCCTGGACAGGGGTTAAATGAGCAGTTCTTC; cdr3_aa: CASSPGQGLNEQFF
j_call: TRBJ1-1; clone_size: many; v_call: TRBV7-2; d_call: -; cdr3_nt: TGTGCCAGCAGCCCATTTTTTGGGAACACTGAAGCTTTCTTT; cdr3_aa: CASSPFFGNTEAFF
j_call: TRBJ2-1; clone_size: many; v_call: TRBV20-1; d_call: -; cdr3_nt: TGCAGTGCTCCCCGAAGTGGGGCCGATGAGCAGTTCTTC; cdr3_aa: CSAPRSGADEQFF
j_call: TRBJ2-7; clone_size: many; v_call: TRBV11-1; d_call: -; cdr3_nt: TGTGCCAGCAGCTCCGACAGGGACTCTAGCGAGCAGTACTTC; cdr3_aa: CASSSDRDSSEQYF
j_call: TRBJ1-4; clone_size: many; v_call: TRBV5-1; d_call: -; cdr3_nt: TGCGCCAGCAGCTTGGGGGGAGTTATCAATGAAAAACTGTTTTTT; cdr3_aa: CASSLGGVINEKLFF
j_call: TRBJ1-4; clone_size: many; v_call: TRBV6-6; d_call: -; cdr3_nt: TGTGCCAGCAGTTATCGTATCTGGGAAAAACTGTTTTTT; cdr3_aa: CASSYRIWEKLFF
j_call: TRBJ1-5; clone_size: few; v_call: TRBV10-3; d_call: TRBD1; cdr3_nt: TGTGCCATCAGTGGCGGACAGGGGGCAGGACAGCCCCAGCATTTT; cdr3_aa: CAISGGQGAGQPQHF
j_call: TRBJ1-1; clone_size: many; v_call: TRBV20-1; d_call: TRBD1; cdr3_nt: TGCAGTGCCGAACCCTCGGTAAAAGGGACAGCGAACACTGAAGCTTTCTTT; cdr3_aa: CSAEPSVKGTANTEAFF
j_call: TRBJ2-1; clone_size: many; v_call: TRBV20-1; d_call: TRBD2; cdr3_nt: TGCAGTGCTAACGGGTTCGGGGGGGCCTACAATGAGCAGTTCTTC; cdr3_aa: CSANGFGGAYNEQFF
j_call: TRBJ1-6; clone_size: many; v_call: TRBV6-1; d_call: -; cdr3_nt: TGTGCCAGCAGATTGGGTGATTCACCCCTCCACTTT; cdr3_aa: CASRLGDSPLHF
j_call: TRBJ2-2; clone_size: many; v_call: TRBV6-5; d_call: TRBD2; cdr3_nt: TGTGCCAGCACACGGCGGGGGGTGACCGGGGAGCTGTTTTTT; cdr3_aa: CASTRRGVTGELFF
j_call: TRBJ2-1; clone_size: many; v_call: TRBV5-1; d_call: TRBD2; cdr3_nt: TGCGCCAGCAGCCCTGGGACTAGCGGGGTTTGGTTCTTC; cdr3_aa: CASSPGTSGVWFF
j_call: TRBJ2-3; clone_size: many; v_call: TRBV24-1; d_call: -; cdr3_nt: TGTGCCACCAGTGATTGGGCGCGGGCAACCACAGATACGCAGTATTTT; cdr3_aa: CATSDWARATTDTQYF
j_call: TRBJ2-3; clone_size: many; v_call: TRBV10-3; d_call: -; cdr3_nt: TGTGCCATCAGTGACCCTGGCAGCTATACGCAGTATTTT; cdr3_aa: CAISDPGSYTQYF
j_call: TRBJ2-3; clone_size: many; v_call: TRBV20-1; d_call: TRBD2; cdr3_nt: TGCAGTGCTAGAGATCGGGTCGTAGCGGGGGGGGGGTTTGGTACGCAGTATTTT; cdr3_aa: CSARDRVVAGGGFGTQYF
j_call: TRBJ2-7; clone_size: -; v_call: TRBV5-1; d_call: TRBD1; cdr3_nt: TGCGCCAGCAGCCTCGACCGGGACAGGGGATACGAGCAGTACTTC; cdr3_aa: CASSLDRDRGYEQYF
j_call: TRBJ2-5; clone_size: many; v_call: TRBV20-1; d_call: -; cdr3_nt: TGCAGTGCTAGTAATCAGACCCAGTACTTC; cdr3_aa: CSASNQTQYF
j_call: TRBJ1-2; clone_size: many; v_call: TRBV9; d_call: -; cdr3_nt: TGTGCCAGCAGCGTAGCTAATACGGCGGACTATGGCTACACCTTC; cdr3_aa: CASSVANTADYGYTF
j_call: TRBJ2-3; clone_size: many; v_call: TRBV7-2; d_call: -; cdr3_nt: TGTGCCAGCAGCTTAGGAGTTACAGATACGCAGTATTTT; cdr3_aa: CASSLGVTDTQYF
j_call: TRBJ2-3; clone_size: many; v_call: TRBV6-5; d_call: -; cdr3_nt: TGTGCCAGCAGTCCAGGGTTAACAAGCACAGATACGCAGTATTTT; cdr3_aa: CASSPGLTSTDTQYF
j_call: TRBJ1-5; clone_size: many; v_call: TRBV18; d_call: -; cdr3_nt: TGTGCCAGCTCACAGGAATCCTCGGGGAATCAGCCCCAGCATTTT; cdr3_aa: CASSQESSGNQPQHF
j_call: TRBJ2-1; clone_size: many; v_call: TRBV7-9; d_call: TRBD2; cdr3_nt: TGTGCCAGCAGCTTTTGGCGGGGGGGCGTCTCCTACAATGAGCAGTTCTTC; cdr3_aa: CASSFWRGGVSYNEQFF
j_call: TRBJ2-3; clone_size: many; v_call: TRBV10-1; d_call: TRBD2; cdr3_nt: TGCGCCAGCAGCTCGGGACTAGCCTTCACAGATACGCAGTATTTT; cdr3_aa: CASSSGLAFTDTQYF
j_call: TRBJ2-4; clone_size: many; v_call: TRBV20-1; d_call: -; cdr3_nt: TGCAGTGCGGATAAAAACATTCAGTACTTC; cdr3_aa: CSADKNIQYF
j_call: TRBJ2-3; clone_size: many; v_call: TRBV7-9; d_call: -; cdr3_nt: TGTGCCAGCAGCTTCGGCCAGGGCAAAGATACGCAGTATTTT; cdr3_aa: CASSFGQGKDTQYF